This T cell receptor beta chain was observed in a study of T cells in localized non-small cell lung cancer. Whole-study results and caveats: Appearances in adjacent lung were noted for a median 57 of the top 100 tumor clones. Density of T cells in blood, when higher, went with longer overall survival.

In germline, CDR1 is MRHNA, CDR2 SNTAGT. The CDR3 spans 13 residues. After removal of 5 bases from V and 6 bases from J, the junction contained 3 bases not matched to a gene. This clone is a singleton in its sample. What it binds is unknown. Sequencing was performed with immunoSEQ multiplex PCR; in TCRdb, only in-frame clones are kept and a portion is missing. Here the sample spans tens of thousands of clones, approximately 90% being singletons. This material consisted of peripheral blood, taken before any cancer treatment. The sequence came from a woman aged 40-69 years with stage I squamous cell lung carcinoma. V gene TRBV6-4 combines with J gene TRBJ1-2; 10 positions match TRBD1. The CDR3 loop reads CASSPGQGNGYTF. The CDR3 DNA follows: TGTGCCAGCAGTCCGGGACAGGGGAATGGCTACACCTTC.